The 2 T cell receptor beta chains listed next were all sequenced from one sample in a study of cytomegalovirus exposure and HLA in healthy donors. The study ran its PCR with 60 Vbeta and 13 Jbeta primers. Clones were read by immunoSEQ multiplex PCR, and TCRdb kept only the in-frame ones, dropping some. The table shows 75,000 to 90,000 clones, with around 77% occurring only once. Specimen: PBMCs. The origin of the receptors is a middle-aged man in good health and CMV-seronegative.

The chain carries TRBV9 and TRBJ1-1, with 9 bases identical to TRBD1. V dropped 0 bases and J dropped 7; count of bases not matched to a gene: 1. The CDR3 extends over 13 amino acids. Germline V lookup: CDR1 SGDLS, CDR2 YYNGEE. The CDR3 DNA reads TGTGCCAGCAGCGTAGACAGGGGGCTTGAAGCTTTCTTT. It specifies CASSVDRGLEAFF.

The chain combines TRBV28 with TRBJ1-2, with TRBD1 identical over 9 bases. Per the germline V gene, CDR1 is MDHEN and CDR2 is SYDVKM. Trimming removed 6 bases from V and 8 bases from J; junction bases left unmatched: 7. The CDR3 consists of 13 residues. CDR3 nucleotide sequence: TGTGCCAGCAGCCGGGACAGGGCGTACGGCTACACCTTC. This gives the protein CASSRDRAYGYTF.